A single sample is the source of the 23 T cell receptor beta chains below, sequenced in a study of CD8 T cells in ankylosing spondylitis. Study conclusions and caveats: A motif in TCR beta, a set of eight highly homologous variants, appeared characteristic of ankylosing spondylitis blood.

The antigens of these receptors remain unknown. Each CDR3 protein gets one entry after TCRdb re-called the 5' RACE reads with MiXCR. In the table there are 670,000 or so distinct CDR3 sequences, about 20% of which are singletons. Sequenced sample: blood, either unsorted or a sorted T cell fraction (not recorded which). The source is a male donor with ankylosing spondylitis.

The chain is built from TRBV4-2 and TRBJ2-1; 8 bases match TRBD1. The germline CDR1 and CDR2 sequences are LGHNA and YNFKEQ. V lost 0 bases and J lost 6; bases outside the gene matches: 10. The CDR3 length is 17 residues. The chain's CDR3 is CASSQDLPGTGINEQFF. The CDR3 nucleotides read TGTGCCAGCAGCCAAGATTTGCCCGGGACAGGTATCAATGAGCAGTTCTTC.

The rearrangement uses TRBV3-1 and TRBJ2-3, with D unclear. Germline loops: CDR1 LGHDT, CDR2 YNNKEL (reference sequence). This CDR3 has 12 amino acids. The V gene lost 8 bases and the J gene lost 3 bases, with 9 bases spanning the gap. CDR3 coding DNA: TGTGCCAGCGCAGCTAGGACAGATACGCAGTATTTT. Its protein is CASAARTDTQYF.

This clonotype came up a few times. The chain recombines TRBV11-2 with TRBJ2-1, with 11 positions matching TRBD2. The CDR3 is 14 residues long. From germline, CDR1 is SGHAT and CDR2 FQNNGV. The J segment lost 8 bases and the V segment lost 7 bases, leaving 7 bases of the junction unmatched. The chain's CDR3 is CASITSGSWDEQFF. Here the CDR3 DNA reads TGTGCCAGCATCACTAGCGGGAGTTGGGATGAGCAGTTCTTC.

Only a few counts were recorded for this clonotype. This sequence joins TRBV12-3 or TRBV12-4 and TRBJ2-1, with 8 nucleotides matching TRBD1. This CDR3 contains 13 residues. V dropped 5 bases and J dropped 5; count of bases not matched to a gene: 2. For the CDR3, the DNA is TGTGCCAGCAGTGAGACAGGGGACAATGAGCAGTTCTTC. Translation gives CASSETGDNEQFF.

This chain links TRBV20-1 with TRBJ2-5; D tentatively fits TRBD1 or TRBD2 (5 bases each). The V end lost 0 bases, the J end lost 4 bases, and 9 bases lay between the germline ends. Germline loops: CDR1 DFQATT, CDR2 SNEGSKA (reference sequence). This CDR3 contains 13 residues. The CDR3 is CSARDPGRETQYF. The DNA of the CDR3 is TGCAGTGCTAGAGATCCAGGGAGAGAGACCCAGTACTTC.

This clonotype was seen repeatedly, ten times or more. The V call is TRBV12-3 or TRBV12-4, the J call TRBJ2-7; D remains unclear. The CDR3 consists of 14 residues. Trimming pared 5 bases from V and 0 bases from J, leaving 11 bases between. The CDR3 DNA reads TGTGCCAGCAGTCAGGACCGACGCTCCTACGAGCAGTACTTC. Translated: CASSQDRRSYEQYF.

The gene calls are TRBV27 and TRBJ1-1; D remains ambiguous. Per germline, CDR1 MNHEY and CDR2 SMNVEV (reference sequence). This CDR3 contains 13 residues. Trimming stripped 5 bases from V and 3 bases from J, with 10 bases between. For the CDR3, the DNA is TGTGCCAGCAGTGGCCGCGACGACACTGAAGCTTTCTTT. Translating gives CASSGRDDTEAFF.

The chain uses TRBV4-2 and TRBJ2-2; 11 bases are shared with TRBD2. V shed 0 bases, J shed 2 bases, and the junction held 2 bases outside the gene matches. Per germline, CDR1 LGHNA and CDR2 YNFKEQ. The CDR3 is 17 residues long. This CDR3 reads CASSQEGTSGNTGELFF. As DNA, the CDR3 is TGTGCCAGCAGCCAAGAAGGGACTAGCGGTAACACCGGGGAGCTGTTTTTT.

This clonotype appeared a few times. This chain connects TRBV9 to TRBJ2-3, with unresolved D. This CDR3 comprises 16 residues. Germline CDR1 reads SGDLS; CDR2 reads YYNGEE. Trimming cost V 4 bases and J 0 bases, with 15 bases left between them. The CDR3: CASSPVSRLSTDTQYF. CDR3 nucleotides: TGTGCCAGCAGCCCAGTTAGCCGTCTTAGCACAGATACGCAGTATTTT.

The table lists this clonotype with a few counts. The gene calls are TRBV5-6 and TRBJ2-3; D gene uncertain. Trimming took 5 bases from V and 0 from J, leaving 10 bases between them. CDR3 length: 14 amino acids. Germline values: CDR1 SGHDT, CDR2 YYEEEE. The CDR3: CASRMTASTDTQYF. The DNA of the CDR3 is TGTGCCAGCAGAATGACTGCTAGCACAGATACGCAGTATTTT.

This rearrangement joins TRBV12-3 or TRBV12-4 to TRBJ1-2; D not resolved. V was cut by 5 bases and J by 4 bases, with 17 bases left in between. This CDR3 is 15 amino acids long. CDR3 coding DNA: TGTGCCAGCAGTGAACAGAACCTCTCCCCCTATGGCTACACCTTC. Translating gives CASSEQNLSPYGYTF.

This chain connects TRBV12-3 or TRBV12-4 to TRBJ1-2; D remains ambiguous. The length of the CDR3 is 12 residues. Trimming removed 5 bases at V and 7 bases at J, with 11 bases between. The CDR3 sequence is CASSPQFLGYTF. As DNA, the CDR3 is TGTGCCAGCAGTCCTCAGTTTCTTGGCTACACCTTC.

J is TRBJ2-2 and V is TRBV6-2 or TRBV6-3; TRBD1 is a possible D gene (6 bases). V lost 5 bases, J lost 4 bases, and 11 bases lay in between. Looked up from germline, CDR1 is MNHEY and CDR2 is SVGEGT. The CDR3 consists of 14 residues. The CDR3 DNA is TGTGCCAGCAGTCCGGACAGCTCCACCGGGGAGCTGTTTTTT. Translated: CASSPDSSTGELFF.

This chain joins TRBV2 and TRBJ2-5, with TRBD2 matching over 7 bases. Germline-derived CDR1 and CDR2 are SNHLY and FYNNEI. There are 14 residues in the CDR3. The trim removed 5 bases at V and 4 bases at J, leaving 7 bases unmatched. DNA for the CDR3: TGTGCCAGCAGTCCGCGGGGGAGGGGAGAGACCCAGTACTTC. Its translation: CASSPRGRGETQYF.

The chain recombines TRBV12-3 or TRBV12-4 with TRBJ2-3, with 9 bases identical to TRBD2. J gave up 4 bases and V 6 bases, and 5 bases lay outside the gene matches. The CDR3 covers 14 residues. The CDR3 loop is CASRSAGGPDTQYF. CDR3 DNA sequence: TGTGCCAGCAGGTCCGCGGGAGGGCCAGATACGCAGTATTTT.

This clonotype showed up just a few times. V is TRBV9 and J is TRBJ2-1; D is perhaps TRBD1 or TRBD2 (6 bases each). V shed 6 bases and J shed 4 bases, with 14 bases lying between them. CDR3 size: 14 residues. CDR1 is SGDLS and CDR2 is YYNGEE in the germline V gene. The CDR3 sequence: CASNMGGSYNEQFF. CDR3 coding DNA: TGTGCCAGCAATATGGGGGGCAGTTACAATGAGCAGTTCTTC.

This clonotype was counted between two and nine times. This rearrangement joins TRBV5-1 to TRBJ2-2; unclear D gene. Germline loops: CDR1 SGHRS, CDR2 YFSETQ. V gave up 4 bases and J gave up 6 bases, with 10 bases separating them. The CDR3 loop spans 13 amino acids. In nucleotides, the CDR3 is TGCGCCAGCAGCCCGTACGTGGCCGGGGAGCTGTTTTTT. Translation: CASSPYVAGELFF.

This clonotype showed up many times. The chain couples TRBV29-1 to TRBJ2-7; TRBD2 aligns across 14 bases. The CDR3 is 16 residues long. Germline V lookup: CDR1 SQVTM, CDR2 ANQGSEA. V lost 6 bases and J lost 2; bases outside the gene matches: 9. Here the CDR3 DNA reads TGCAGCGTAGAGGGGACTAGCGGGGGTGAAACCTACGAGCAGTACTTC. It encodes CSVEGTSGGETYEQYF.

This clonotype was recorded a few times. The chain links TRBV29-1 to TRBJ1-1; possibly TRBD1 for D (6 bases). Trimming left V 4 bases short and J 3 bases short, with 9 bases between. This CDR3 spans 12 amino acids. Germline assignment: CDR1 SQVTM and CDR2 ANQGSEA. The CDR3 reads CSVAGAYTEAFF. The CDR3 bases are TGCAGCGTTGCAGGGGCGTACACTGAAGCTTTCTTT. Complete variable domain (other parts from reference TRBV29-1 and TRBJ1-1): SAVISQKPSRDICQRGTSLTIQCQVDSQVTMMFWYRQQPGQSLTLIATANQGSEATYESGFVIDKFPISRPNLTFSTLTVSNMSPEDSSIYLCSVAGAYTEAFFGQGTRLTVV.

This clonotype has a count of ten or more. This chain connects TRBV5-1 to TRBJ1-1; TRBD1 matches 10 bases. Germline lookup yields CDR1 SGHRS and CDR2 YFSETQ. V shed 6 bases, J shed 9 bases, and the junction held 5 bases outside the gene matches. This CDR3 comprises 12 residues. CDR3: CASTGQGDQAFF. The CDR3 DNA sequence: TGCGCCAGCACCGGACAGGGGGATCAAGCTTTCTTT. The whole variable domain, filled in from reference TRBV5-1 and TRBJ1-1, reads KAGVTQTPRYLIKTRGQQVTLSCSPISGHRSVSWYQQTPGQGLQFLFEYFSETQRNKGNFPGRFSGRQFSNSRSEMNVSTLELGDSALYLCASTGQGDQAFFGQGTRLTVV.

There are many counts of this clonotype. The chain uses TRBV10-3 and TRBJ2-7; 7 nucleotides match TRBD1. There are 13 residues in the CDR3. The trim removed 3 bases at V and 2 bases at J, leaving 1 base unmatched. Germline lookup yields CDR1 ENHRY and CDR2 SYGVKD. This CDR3 reads CAISDGTAYEQYF. For the CDR3, the DNA is TGTGCCATCAGTGATGGGACAGCCTACGAGCAGTACTTC.

This chain uses TRBV5-4 with TRBJ2-5, with 7 bases identical to TRBD1. The J segment lost 7 bases and the V segment lost 4 bases, leaving 7 bases of the junction unmatched. The CDR3 contains 13 residues. Per the germline V gene, CDR1 is SGHNT and CDR2 is YYREEE (reference sequence). The chain's CDR3 is CASSPDREGTQYF. The CDR3 region has the DNA TGTGCCAGCAGCCCCGACAGGGAAGGGACCCAGTACTTC. Together with reference TRBV5-4 and TRBJ2-5, the CDR3 gives the full variable domain: ETGVTQSPTHLIKTRGQQVTLRCSSQSGHNTVSWYQQALGQGPQFIFQYYREEENGRGNFPPRFSGLQFPNYSSELNVNALELDDSALYLCASSPDREGTQYFGPGTRLLVL.

This clonotype was counted once. The chain combines TRBV11-2 with TRBJ2-5; D is undetermined. This CDR3 comprises 15 residues. The V end was cut by 5 bases, the J end by 2 bases, with 15 bases between. Germline CDR1 SGHAT, CDR2 FQNNGV. In DNA, the CDR3 is TGTGCCAGCAGCCCGACGGGCGCGGTTCAAGAGACCCAGTACTTC. It translates to CASSPTGAVQETQYF.